This TCR beta chain was captured by sequencing in a study of CD8 T cells in Susac syndrome. At the level of the study: At blood draw, Susac syndrome patients were therapy-naive, on corticosteroids, or on intravenous immunoglobulin alone.

The germline V gene has CDR1 DFQATT and CDR2 SNEGSKA (reference sequence). The CDR3 covers 9 residues. Note on this clonotype: The antigen remains undetermined. At one end the junction does not follow the germline gene, possibly because of a read error.

Broader study findings: As the study acknowledged, the number of individuals who were part of its TCR sequencing and HLA analysis was relatively small.

The authors sequenced TCR beta from blood CD8+ and CD4+ T cells. Reverse transcription used about 0.45 to 1 ug RNA and random hexamers. From the immunoSEQ multiplex PCR reads, TCRdb called clonotypes with MiXCR, one entry per CDR3 protein. The repertoire holds some 130,000 distinct CDR3 sequences, with roughly 94% as singletons. The chain employs TRBV20-1 and TRBJ2-5; unclear D gene. Specimen: CD8+ T cells from PBMCs. The source is a human donor with Susac syndrome. This CDR3 is CSAGGPRNF. As DNA, the CDR3 is TGCAGTGCCGGTGGACCCCGTAACTTC.